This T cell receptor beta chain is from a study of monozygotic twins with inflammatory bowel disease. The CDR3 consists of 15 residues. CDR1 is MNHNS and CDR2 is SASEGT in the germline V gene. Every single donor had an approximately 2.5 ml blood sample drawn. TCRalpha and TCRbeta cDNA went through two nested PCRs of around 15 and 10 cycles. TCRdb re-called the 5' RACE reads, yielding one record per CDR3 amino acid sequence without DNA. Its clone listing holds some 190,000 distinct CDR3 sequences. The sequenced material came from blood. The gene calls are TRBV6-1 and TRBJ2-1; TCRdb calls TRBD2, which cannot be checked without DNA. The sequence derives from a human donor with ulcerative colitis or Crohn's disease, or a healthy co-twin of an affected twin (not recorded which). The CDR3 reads CASSSHTSGYNEQFF.